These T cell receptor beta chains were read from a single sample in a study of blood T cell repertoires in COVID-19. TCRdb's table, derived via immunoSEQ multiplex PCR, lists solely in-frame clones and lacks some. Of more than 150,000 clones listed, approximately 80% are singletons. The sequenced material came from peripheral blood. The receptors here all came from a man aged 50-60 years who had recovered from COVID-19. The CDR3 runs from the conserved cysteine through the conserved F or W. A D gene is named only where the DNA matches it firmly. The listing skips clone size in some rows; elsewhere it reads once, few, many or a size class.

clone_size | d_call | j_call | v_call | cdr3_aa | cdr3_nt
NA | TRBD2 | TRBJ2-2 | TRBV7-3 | CASSLFGTMNTGELFF | TGTGCCAGCAGCTTATTCGGGACTATGAACACCGGGGAGCTGTTTTTT
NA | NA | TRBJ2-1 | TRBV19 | CASTPPGGIFDEQFF | TGTGCCAGTACCCCACCGGGCGGGATTTTCGATGAGCAGTTCTTC
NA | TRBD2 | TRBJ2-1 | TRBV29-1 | CSVEDQASGRVFF | TGCAGCGTTGAAGATCAGGCTAGCGGGAGAGTGTTCTTC
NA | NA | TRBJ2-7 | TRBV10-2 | CASSDGGSRYEQYF | TGCGCCAGCAGTGATGGAGGTAGCCGCTACGAGCAGTACTTC
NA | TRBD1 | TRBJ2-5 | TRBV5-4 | CASSPGQARETQYF | TGTGCCAGCAGCCCAGGACAGGCTAGGGAGACCCAGTACTTC
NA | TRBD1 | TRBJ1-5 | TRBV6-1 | CASSAYLDRVSNQPQHF | TGTGCCAGCAGTGCCTACCTGGACAGGGTTAGCAATCAGCCCCAGCATTTT
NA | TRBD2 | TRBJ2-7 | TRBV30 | CAWKSGTSIHEQYF | TGTGCCTGGAAATCCGGGACTAGTATCCACGAGCAGTACTTC
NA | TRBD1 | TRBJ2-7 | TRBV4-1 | CASSQHRGFSYEQYF | TGCGCCAGCAGCCAACACAGGGGTTTCTCCTACGAGCAGTACTTC
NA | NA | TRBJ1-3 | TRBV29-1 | CSVEFQGRNTIYF | TGCAGCGTTGAATTTCAGGGCAGAAACACCATATATTTT
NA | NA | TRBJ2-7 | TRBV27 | CATSRGSGGHEQYF | TGTGCCACCAGTAGGGGGAGTGGGGGACACGAGCAGTACTTC
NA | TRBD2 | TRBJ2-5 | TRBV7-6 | CASSLGTSGQAQYF | TGTGCCAGCAGCTTAGGGACTAGCGGCCAGGCCCAGTACTTC
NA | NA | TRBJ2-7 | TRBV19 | CASRTRSEYPYEQYF | TGTGCCAGTAGAACCCGGAGCGAGTACCCCTACGAGCAGTACTTC
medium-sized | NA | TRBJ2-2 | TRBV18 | CASSPPVTETGELFF | TGTGCCAGCTCACCACCGGTCACAGAGACCGGGGAGCTGTTTTTT
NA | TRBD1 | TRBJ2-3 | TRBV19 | CASSQTGADTQYF | TGTGCCAGTAGCCAAACAGGGGCAGATACGCAGTATTTT
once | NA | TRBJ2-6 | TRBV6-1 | CASSEIKLVRYSGANVLTF | TGTGCCAGCAGTGAAATTAAGTTAGTGAGATACTCTGGGGCCAACGTCCTGACTTTC